This TCR beta chain was observed in a study of T cell responses to AZD1222 COVID-19 vaccine. The study's findings and limits: Reportedly, close to half of spike-specific TCRs are directed against unmutated variant regions.

Details on this clone: As yet, its antigen is unknown.

CDR3 length: 14 residues. The germline gives CDR1 MGHDK, CDR2 SYGVNS. The V end lost 2 bases, the J end lost 6 bases, and 11 bases lay between the germline ends. Profiling relied on immunoSEQ multiplex PCR, and the TCRdb table lists in-frame clones only, not all of them. Here the sample spans around 210,000 clones, roughly 94% being singletons. The source material was peripheral blood, sampled 28 days after the second dose of the MenACWY control vaccine. The rearrangement uses TRBV25-1 and TRBJ2-1; a weak D match, TRBD1 (5 bases). The clonotype was recovered from an adult who received the MenACWY meningococcal vaccine as a control. The CDR3 loop is CASSETGARNEQFF. CDR3 nucleotide sequence: TGTGCCAGCAGTGAAACTGGGGCGCGCAATGAGCAGTTCTTC.